This T cell receptor beta chain was sequenced in a study of blood T cell repertoires in COVID-19 (dated by TCRdb to 2020 to 2022). As for the study more broadly: Collaborator samples came from the United States, Italy and Spain and covered acute and convalescent phases of COVID-19. The samples were drawn from the first 160 participants of the ongoing ImmuneRACE study and from 1,254 subjects provided by 6 global collaborators. The dataset comprised deeply sampled blood TCRbeta repertoires from subjects exposed to, actively infected with, or recovered from COVID-19. The repertoires were made available in a free public database intended to serve as a resource for research on the immune response to SARS-CoV-2. Where available, HLA class I and class II types were obtained from metadata supplied by the sample provider rather than from assay-based typing. The material from the prospective study consisted of cDNA or gDNA derived from T cells, B-cell-depleted T cells, or PBMCs. A de-identified subject ID, COVID-19 status, age in years and sex were almost always included in the sample metadata.

Via the germline V gene (reference sequence), CDR1 is SEHNR and CDR2 FQNEAQ. Cut back by 5 bases and 5 bases, the V and J ends lie 12 bases apart. The CDR3 measures 14 amino acids from cysteine to phenylalanine. The retained sequence is limited to the CDR3, 42 bases, with the frame set at the first base. TCRbeta CDR3 regions were amplified from genomic DNA by means of the immunoSEQ Assay, a bias-controlled multiplex PCR. In the authors' own workflow: Nucleated cell counts per sample were estimated from amplification of reference gene primers within the assay. Sequence reads were collapsed and filtered to measure the absolute abundance of every unique TCRbeta CDR3 rearrangement. For each sample, productive Simpson clonality was calculated as the square root of Simpson's diversity index across productive rearrangements. TCRdb holds this immuneACCESS table with in-frame rearrangements only. Some clones are missing; in checked studies, unresolved V genes explain under half, and the rest has no known cause. The V and J calls and clone size come from that table; D and trimming were worked out from the DNA. Present in this sample are around 300,000 clones, around 85% of which were seen just once. The ten top clones hold 9.5% to 11% of the sample.

What the study reported, not specific to this receptor: How much clinical and demographic metadata was included differed by source and by participant, and the metadata was provided uncurated.

Whole blood was collected in K2EDTA tubes by collaborating institutions according to the institutions' own protocols. For TCRbeta analysis, collaborators shipped samples as frozen whole blood, isolated PBMCs, or DNA extracted from either of those sample types. As for this clone: Its cognate antigen has yet to be identified. Nothing much larger sits one base from this clone, and base qualities are not available.

This TCR came from a woman aged 70-85 years with acute or convalescent COVID-19. The chain uses TRBV7-9 and TRBJ2-2; the D gene identity is not certain. Sequencing was done on a sample of peripheral blood. CDR3 reads: CASSHSTETGELFF. The nucleotides are TGTGCCAGCAGCCACTCGACGGAGACCGGGGAGCTGTTTTTT.